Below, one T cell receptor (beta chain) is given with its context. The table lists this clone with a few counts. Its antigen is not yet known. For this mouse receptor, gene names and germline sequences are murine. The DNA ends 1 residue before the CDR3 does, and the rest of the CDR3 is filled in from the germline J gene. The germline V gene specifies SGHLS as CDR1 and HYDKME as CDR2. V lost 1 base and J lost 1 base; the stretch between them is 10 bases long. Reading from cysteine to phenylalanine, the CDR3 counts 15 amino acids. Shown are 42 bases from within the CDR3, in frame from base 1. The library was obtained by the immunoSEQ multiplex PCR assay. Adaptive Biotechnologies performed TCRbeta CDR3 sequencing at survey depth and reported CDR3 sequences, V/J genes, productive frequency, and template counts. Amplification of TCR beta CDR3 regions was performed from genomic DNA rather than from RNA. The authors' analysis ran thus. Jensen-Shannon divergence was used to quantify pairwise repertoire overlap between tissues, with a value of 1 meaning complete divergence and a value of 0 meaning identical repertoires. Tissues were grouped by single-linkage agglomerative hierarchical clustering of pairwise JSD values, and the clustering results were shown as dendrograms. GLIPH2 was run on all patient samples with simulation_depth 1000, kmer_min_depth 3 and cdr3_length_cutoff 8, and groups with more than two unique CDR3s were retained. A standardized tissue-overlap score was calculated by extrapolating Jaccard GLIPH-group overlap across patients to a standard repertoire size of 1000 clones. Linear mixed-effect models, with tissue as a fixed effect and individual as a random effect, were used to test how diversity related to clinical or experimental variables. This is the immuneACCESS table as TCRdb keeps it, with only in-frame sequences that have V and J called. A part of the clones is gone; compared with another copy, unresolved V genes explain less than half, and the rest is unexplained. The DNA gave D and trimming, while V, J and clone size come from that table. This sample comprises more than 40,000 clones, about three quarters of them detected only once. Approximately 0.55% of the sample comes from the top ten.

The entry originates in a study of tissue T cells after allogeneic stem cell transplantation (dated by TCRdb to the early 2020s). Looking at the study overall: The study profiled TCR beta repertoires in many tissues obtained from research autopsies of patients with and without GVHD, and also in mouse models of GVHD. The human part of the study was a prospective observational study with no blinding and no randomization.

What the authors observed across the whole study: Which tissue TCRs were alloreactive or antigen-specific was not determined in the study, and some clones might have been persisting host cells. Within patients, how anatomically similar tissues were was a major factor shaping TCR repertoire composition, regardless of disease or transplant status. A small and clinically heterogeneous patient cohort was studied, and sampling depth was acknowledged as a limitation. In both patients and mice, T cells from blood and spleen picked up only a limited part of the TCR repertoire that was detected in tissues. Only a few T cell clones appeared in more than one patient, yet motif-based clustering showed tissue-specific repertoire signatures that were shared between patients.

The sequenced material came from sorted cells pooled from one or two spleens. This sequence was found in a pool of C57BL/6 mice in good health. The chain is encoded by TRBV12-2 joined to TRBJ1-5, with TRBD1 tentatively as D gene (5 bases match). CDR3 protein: CASSLGGGNNQAPLF. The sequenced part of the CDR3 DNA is TGTGCCAGCTCTCTTGGGGGAGGGAACAACCAGGCTCCGCTT. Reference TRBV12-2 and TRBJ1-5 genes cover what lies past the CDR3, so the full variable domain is NSGVVQSPRYIIKGKGERSILKCIPISGHLSVAWYQQTQGQELKFFIQHYDKMERDKGNLPSRFSVQQFDDYHSEMNMSALELEDSAVYFCASSLGGGNNQAPLFGEGTRLSVL.